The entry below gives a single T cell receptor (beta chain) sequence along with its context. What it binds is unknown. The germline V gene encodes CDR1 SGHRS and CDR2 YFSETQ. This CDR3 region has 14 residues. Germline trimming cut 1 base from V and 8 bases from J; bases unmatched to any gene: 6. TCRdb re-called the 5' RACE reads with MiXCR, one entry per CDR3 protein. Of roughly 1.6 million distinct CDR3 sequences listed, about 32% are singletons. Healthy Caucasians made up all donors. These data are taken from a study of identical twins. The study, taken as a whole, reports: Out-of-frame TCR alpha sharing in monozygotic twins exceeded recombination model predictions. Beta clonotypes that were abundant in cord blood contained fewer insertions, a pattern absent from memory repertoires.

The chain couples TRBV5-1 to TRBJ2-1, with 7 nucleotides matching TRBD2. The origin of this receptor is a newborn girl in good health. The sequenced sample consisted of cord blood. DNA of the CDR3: TGCGCCAGCAGCTTGCGGCTAGCGGCCTATGAGCAGTTCTTC. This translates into CASSLRLAAYEQFF. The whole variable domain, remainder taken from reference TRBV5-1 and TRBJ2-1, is KAGVTQTPRYLIKTRGQQVTLSCSPISGHRSVSWYQQTPGQGLQFLFEYFSETQRNKGNFPGRFSGRQFSNSRSEMNVSTLELGDSALYLCASSLRLAAYEQFFGPGTRLTVL.